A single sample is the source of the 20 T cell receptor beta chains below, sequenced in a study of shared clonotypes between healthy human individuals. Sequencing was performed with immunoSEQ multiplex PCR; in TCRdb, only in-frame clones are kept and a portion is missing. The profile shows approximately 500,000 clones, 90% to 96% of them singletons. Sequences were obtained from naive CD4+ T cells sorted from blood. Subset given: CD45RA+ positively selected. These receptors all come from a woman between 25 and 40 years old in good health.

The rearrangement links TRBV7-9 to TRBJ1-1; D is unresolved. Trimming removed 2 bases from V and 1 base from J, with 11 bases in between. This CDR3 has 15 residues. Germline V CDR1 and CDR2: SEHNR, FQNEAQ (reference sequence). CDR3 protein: CASSLLRSGNTEAFF. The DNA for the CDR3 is TGTGCCAGCAGCTTACTCAGGTCAGGGAACACTGAAGCTTTCTTT.

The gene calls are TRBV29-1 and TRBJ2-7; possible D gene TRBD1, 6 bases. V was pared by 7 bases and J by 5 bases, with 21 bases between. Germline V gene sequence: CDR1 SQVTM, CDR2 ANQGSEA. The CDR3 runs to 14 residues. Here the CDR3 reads CSAARGSSRNEQYF. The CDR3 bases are TGCAGCGCCGCTAGGGGGAGTAGTCGCAACGAGCAGTACTTC.

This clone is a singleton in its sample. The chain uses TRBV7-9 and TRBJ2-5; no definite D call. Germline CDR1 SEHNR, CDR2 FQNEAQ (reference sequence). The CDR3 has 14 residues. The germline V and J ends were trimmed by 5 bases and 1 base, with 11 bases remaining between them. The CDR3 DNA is TGTGCCAGCAGCCTACTAAACACCCAAGAGACCCAGTACTTC. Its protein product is CASSLLNTQETQYF.

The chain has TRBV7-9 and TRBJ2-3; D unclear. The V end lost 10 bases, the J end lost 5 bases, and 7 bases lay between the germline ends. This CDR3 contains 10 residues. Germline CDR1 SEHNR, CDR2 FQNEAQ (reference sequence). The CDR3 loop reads CAIHRDTQYF. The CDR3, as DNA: TGTGCCATTCACAGAGATACGCAGTATTTT.

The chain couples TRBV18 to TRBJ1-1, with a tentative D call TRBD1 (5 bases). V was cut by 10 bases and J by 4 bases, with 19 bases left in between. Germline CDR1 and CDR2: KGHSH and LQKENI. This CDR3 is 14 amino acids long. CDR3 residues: CANHVGGGTTEAFF. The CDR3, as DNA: TGTGCCAATCACGTCGGGGGGGGAACCACTGAAGCTTTCTTT.

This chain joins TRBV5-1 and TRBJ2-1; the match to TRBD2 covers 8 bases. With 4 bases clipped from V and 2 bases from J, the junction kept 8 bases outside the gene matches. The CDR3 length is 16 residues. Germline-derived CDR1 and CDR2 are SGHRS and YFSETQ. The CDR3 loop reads CASSPSGTRAYNEQFF. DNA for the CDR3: TGCGCCAGCAGCCCGTCCGGGACTAGGGCCTACAATGAGCAGTTCTTC.

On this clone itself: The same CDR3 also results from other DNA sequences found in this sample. The CDR3 region has the DNA TGTGCCAGCAGCTTAGGACAGACTAACACTGAAGCTTTCTTT. It yields the protein CASSLGQTNTEAFF. The chain combines TRBV7-9 with TRBJ1-1; D is perhaps TRBD1 (5 bases). Trimming cost V 1 base and J 2 bases, with 8 bases left between them. CDR1 and CDR2 (germline): SEHNR, FQNEAQ (reference sequence). The CDR3 loop spans 14 amino acids.

The CDR3 region has the DNA TGTGCCAGCAGGCAGACAGGGGTCGAGACCCAGTACTTC. Translation: CASRQTGVETQYF. V and J are TRBV28 and TRBJ2-5, with 8 nucleotides matching TRBD1. CDR1 is MDHEN and CDR2 is SYDVKM in the germline V gene. The V segment lost 6 bases and the J segment 5 bases; nucleotides outside the gene matches: 5. The CDR3 consists of 13 residues.

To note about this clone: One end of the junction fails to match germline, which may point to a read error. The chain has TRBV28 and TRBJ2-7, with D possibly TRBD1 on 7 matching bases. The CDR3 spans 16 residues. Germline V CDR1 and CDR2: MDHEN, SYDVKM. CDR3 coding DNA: TGTGCCAGCAGCTTCGCGGGACAGACCCACTCCTATGAGCAGTACTTC. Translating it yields CASSFAGQTHSYEQYF.

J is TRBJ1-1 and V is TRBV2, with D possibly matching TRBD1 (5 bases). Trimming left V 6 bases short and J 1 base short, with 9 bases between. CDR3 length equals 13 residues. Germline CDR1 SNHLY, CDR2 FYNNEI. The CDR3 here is CASRGRSNTEAFF. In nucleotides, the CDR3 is TGTGCCAGCAGGGGACGGTCGAACACTGAAGCTTTCTTT. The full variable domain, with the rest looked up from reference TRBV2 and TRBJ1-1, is EPEVTQTPSHQVTQMGQEVILRCVPISNHLYFYWYRQILGQKVEFLVSFYNNEISEKSEIFDDQFSVERPDGSNFTLKIRSTKLEDSAMYFCASRGRSNTEAFFGQGTRLTVV.

The CDR3 sequence: CASSLSDFSGNTIYF. Here the CDR3 DNA reads TGTGCCAGCAGCTTGTCCGACTTCTCTGGAAACACCATATATTTT. The chain combines TRBV7-9 with TRBJ1-3, with unresolved D. The CDR3 loop spans 15 amino acids. Trimming removed 3 bases at V and 0 bases at J, with 9 bases between. CDR1 is SEHNR, CDR2 FQNEAQ, per germline (reference sequence).

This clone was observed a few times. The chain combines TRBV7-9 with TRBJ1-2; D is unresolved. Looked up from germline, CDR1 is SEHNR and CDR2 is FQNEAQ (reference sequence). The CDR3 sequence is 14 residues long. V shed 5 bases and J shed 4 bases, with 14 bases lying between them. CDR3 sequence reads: CASSPYDKGYGYTF. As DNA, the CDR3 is TGTGCCAGCAGCCCCTACGATAAGGGCTATGGCTACACCTTC.

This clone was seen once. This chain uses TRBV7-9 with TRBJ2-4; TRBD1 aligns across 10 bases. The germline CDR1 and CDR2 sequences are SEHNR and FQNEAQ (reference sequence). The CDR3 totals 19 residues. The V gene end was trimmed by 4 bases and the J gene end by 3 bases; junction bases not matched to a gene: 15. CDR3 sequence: CASSSKTGGASWVKNIQYF. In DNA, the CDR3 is TGTGCCAGCAGCTCAAAGACAGGGGGCGCTTCTTGGGTCAAAAACATTCAGTACTTC. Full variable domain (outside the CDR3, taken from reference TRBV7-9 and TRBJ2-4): DTGVSQNPRHKITKRGQNVTFRCDPISEHNRLYWYRQTLGQGPEFLTYFQNEAQLEKSRLLSDRFSAERPKGSFSTLEIQRTEQGDSAMYLCASSSKTGGASWVKNIQYFGAGTRLSVL.

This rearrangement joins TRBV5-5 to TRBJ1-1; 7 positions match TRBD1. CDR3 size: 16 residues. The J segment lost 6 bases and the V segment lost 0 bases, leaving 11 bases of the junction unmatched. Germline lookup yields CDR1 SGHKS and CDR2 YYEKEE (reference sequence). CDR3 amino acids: CASSLVRGPGIPEAFF. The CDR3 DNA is TGTGCCAGCAGCTTGGTGAGGGGGCCGGGAATCCCTGAAGCTTTCTTT. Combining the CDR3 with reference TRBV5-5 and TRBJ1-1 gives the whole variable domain DAGVTQSPTHLIKTRGQQVTLRCSPISGHKSVSWYQQVLGQGPQFIFQYYEKEERGRGNFPDRFSARQFPNYSSELNVNALLLGDSALYLCASSLVRGPGIPEAFFGQGTRLTVV.

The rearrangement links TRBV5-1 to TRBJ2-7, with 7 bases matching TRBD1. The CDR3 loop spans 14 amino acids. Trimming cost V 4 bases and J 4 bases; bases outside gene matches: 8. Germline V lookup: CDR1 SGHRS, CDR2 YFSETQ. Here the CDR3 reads CASSTWTGTYEQYF. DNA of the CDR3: TGCGCCAGCAGCACCTGGACAGGAACTTACGAGCAGTACTTC.

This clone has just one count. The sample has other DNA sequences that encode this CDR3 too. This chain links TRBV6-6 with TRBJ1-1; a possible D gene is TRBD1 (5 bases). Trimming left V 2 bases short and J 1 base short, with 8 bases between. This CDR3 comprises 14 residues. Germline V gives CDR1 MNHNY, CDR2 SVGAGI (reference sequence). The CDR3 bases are TGTGCCAGCAGTTACGGGCAGGGGAACACTGAAGCTTTCTTT. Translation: CASSYGQGNTEAFF.

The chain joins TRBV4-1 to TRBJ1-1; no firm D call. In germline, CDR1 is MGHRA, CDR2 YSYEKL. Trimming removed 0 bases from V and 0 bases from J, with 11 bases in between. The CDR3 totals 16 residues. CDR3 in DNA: TGCGCCAGCAGCCAAGAGAGGCGTGGAGTGAACACTGAAGCTTTCTTT. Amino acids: CASSQERRGVNTEAFF.

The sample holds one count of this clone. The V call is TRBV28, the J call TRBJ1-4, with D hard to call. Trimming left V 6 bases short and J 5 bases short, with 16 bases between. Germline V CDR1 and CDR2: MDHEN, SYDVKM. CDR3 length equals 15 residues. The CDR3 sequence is CASSRLSLLNEKLFF. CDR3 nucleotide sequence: TGTGCCAGCAGCCGTCTATCGCTACTAAATGAAAAACTGTTTTTT.

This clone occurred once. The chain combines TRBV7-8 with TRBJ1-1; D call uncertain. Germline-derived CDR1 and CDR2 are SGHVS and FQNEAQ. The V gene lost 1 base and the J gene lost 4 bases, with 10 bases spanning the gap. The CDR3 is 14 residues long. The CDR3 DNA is TGTGCCAGCAGCTTAGAACGGGAGGGCACTGAAGCTTTCTTT. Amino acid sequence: CASSLEREGTEAFF. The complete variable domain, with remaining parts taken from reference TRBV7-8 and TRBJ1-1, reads GAGVSQSPRYKVAKRGQDVALRCDPISGHVSLFWYQQALGQGPEFLTYFQNEAQLDKSGLPSDRFFAERPEGSVSTLKIQRTQQEDSAVYLCASSLEREGTEAFFGQGTRLTVV.

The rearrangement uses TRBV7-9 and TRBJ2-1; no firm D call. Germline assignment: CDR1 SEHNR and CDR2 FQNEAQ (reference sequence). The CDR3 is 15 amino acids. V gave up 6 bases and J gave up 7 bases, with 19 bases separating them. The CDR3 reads CASRFGSVPVNEQFF. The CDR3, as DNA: TGTGCCAGCAGATTCGGGTCCGTCCCGGTTAATGAGCAGTTCTTC.